These T cell receptor beta chains were read from a single sample in a study. Data came from immunoSEQ multiplex PCR; TCRdb stores just in-frame clones and leaves some out. The table lists about 50,000 clones, approximately 93% of them singletons. Sequences were obtained from PBMCs. Receptor source: a man aged 40-55 years with rheumatoid arthritis. The CDR3 runs from the conserved cysteine through the conserved F or W. D genes are given only for firm matches. Expanded clones get a size class; other rows say once, few or many, or leave the size out.

>NA|TRBJ2-7|NA|TRBV11-2
TGTGCCAGCAGTCCACTCTCGACCCCTTCCTACGAGCAGTACTTC
CASSPLSTPSYEQYF
>once|TRBJ2-1|TRBD2|TRBV10-3
TGTGCCATCAGTGAGGCTAGCGGCTCCTACAATGAGCAGTTCTTC
CAISEASGSYNEQFF
>NA|TRBJ1-1|NA|TRBV6-5
TGTGCCAGCAGTCCTGGACGGCCGAACACTGAAGCTTTCTTT
CASSPGRPNTEAFF
>NA|TRBJ2-7|TRBD2|TRBV10-2
TGCGCCAGCAGTGATTCGGGAGGGGGTATTGAGCAGTACTTC
CASSDSGGGIEQYF
>NA|TRBJ2-6|NA|TRBV18
TGTGCCAGCTGCCCGGAAGCTTCTGGGGCCAACGTCCTGACTTTC
CASCPEASGANVLTF
>NA|TRBJ1-2|NA|TRBV4-1
TGCGCCAGCAGCCAATCCCGGACAGTTGACTATGGCTACACCTTC
CASSQSRTVDYGYTF
>NA|TRBJ2-3|NA|TRBV7-9
TGTGCCAGCAGCTCCTTCAAAGACTTAGGTACGCAGTATTTT
CASSSFKDLGTQYF
>NA|TRBJ2-7|TRBD1|TRBV5-5
TGTGCCAGCAGCCCGGACAGGTTTTCCTACGAGCAGTACTTC
CASSPDRFSYEQYF
>NA|TRBJ2-7|NA|TRBV27
TGTGCCAGCAGCTATGACAGCTACGAGCAGTACTTC
CASSYDSYEQYF
>NA|TRBJ1-4|NA|TRBV18
TGTGCCAGCTCACTCGACAGTCCTGCAACTAATGAAAAACTGTTTTTT
CASSLDSPATNEKLFF
>once|TRBJ1-4|NA|TRBV9
TGTGCCAGCAGCCCCGGCGGGGGCAGGCGGGGAGAAAAACTGTTTTTT
CASSPGGGRRGEKLFF
>NA|TRBJ1-1|NA|TRBV2
TGTGCCAGCAGACACAATGGGGGTGAAGCTTTCTTT
CASRHNGGEAFF
>NA|TRBJ1-1|NA|TRBV19
TGTGCCAGTCGCCGGGACACGTTGAACACTGAAGCTTTCTTT
CASRRDTLNTEAFF
>NA|TRBJ2-1|TRBD1|TRBV11-3
TGTGCCAGCAGCACCGGGACAGGGGTTCTCAATGAGCAGTTCTTC
CASSTGTGVLNEQFF
>NA|TRBJ1-2|NA|TRBV5-6
TGTGCCAGCAGAGATACAGGGAGGTATGGCTACACCTTC
CASRDTGRYGYTF
>once|TRBJ1-5|TRBD1|TRBV28
TGTGCCAGCACCCCAGGGACAGCTGGCAATCAGCCCCAGCATTTT
CASTPGTAGNQPQHF
>once|TRBJ2-3|NA|TRBV27
TGTGCCAGCAGTTTACTGGCGGGTGAGGATACGCAGTATTTT
CASSLLAGEDTQYF
>NA|TRBJ2-7|NA|TRBV10-3
TGTGCCACCTATACGGGTCTATGGGGAAGAGGGCTTTCCGAGCAGTACTTC
CATYTGLWGRGLSEQYF
>NA|TRBJ2-3|TRBD2|TRBV27
TGTGCCACACGGACTAGCGGGAGGGCAGATACGCAGTATTTT
CATRTSGRADTQYF
>NA|TRBJ1-5|NA|TRBV27
TGTGCCAGCAGAAAGGACACTAGCAATCAGCCCCAGCATTTT
CASRKDTSNQPQHF
>NA|TRBJ1-4|NA|TRBV9
TGTGCCAGCAGCGTAGGGGGGTACCGAGCGGCTAATGAAAAACTGTTTTTT
CASSVGGYRAANEKLFF
>NA|TRBJ2-2|NA|TRBV9
TGTGCCAGCAGCGTAGGCCAGACCGGGGAGCTGTTTTTT
CASSVGQTGELFF
>NA|TRBJ2-1|NA|TRBV10-1
TGCGCCAGCGGTGGGACGCTCAGGCCTGAGCAGTTCTTC
CASGGTLRPEQFF
>NA|TRBJ2-7|NA|TRBV12-5
TGTGCTAGTGGGAGGACTTCCTACGAGCAGTACTTC
CASGRTSYEQYF
>NA|TRBJ2-5|NA|TRBV19
TGTGCCAGTAGTCCCCAGGGCATCCAAGAGACCCAGTACTTC
CASSPQGIQETQYF
>NA|TRBJ1-5|TRBD1|TRBV6-2/TRBV6-3
TGTGCCAGCAGTAAGGACAGGGTCCTCAATCAGCCCCAGCATTTT
CASSKDRVLNQPQHF
>NA|TRBJ1-1|TRBD1|TRBV3-1/TRBV3-2
TGTGCCAGCAGCCAATTGCAGGGGGAGACTGAAGCTTTCTTT
CASSQLQGETEAFF
>NA|TRBJ2-1|NA|TRBV6-5
TGTGCCAGCAGTTACTCGAGGTCTGTTGACAATGAGCAGTTCTTC
CASSYSRSVDNEQFF
>NA|TRBJ2-7|NA|TRBV20-1
TGCAGTGCTAGTAAGGGACCCTACGAGCAGTACTTC
CSASKGPYEQYF